This TCR beta chain is from a study of molecular identifiers for immune sequencing clone quantification (dated by TCRdb to the late 2010s). Regarding the research as a whole: For a replicate experiment, RNA from approximately 20,000 or 100,000 naive CD8 T cells was divided into five aliquots, of which four were sequenced. The study was a methods study using CD8 T cells to benchmark molecular-identifier clustering-based TCR repertoire sequencing (MIDCIRS) and TCR RNA copy counting.

CDR1 SGHAT and CDR2 FQNNGV are derived from the germline V gene. The CDR3 contains 14 residues, cysteine and phenylalanine counted. The CDR3 DNA has 42 bases and is translated from base 1. A few counts support this clonotype. Its antigen remains undetermined. Germline and junction disagree at one end, which may indicate a read error. Findings and caveats that apply to the study as a whole: Modeling estimated 2.5 to 3 recovered TCR RNA copies per cell, compared with approximately 9.5 by digital PCR, which implies around 33% capture efficiency. The naive libraries included spiked-in Jurkat TCR RNA (about nine copies' worth), and this Jurkat TCR RNA is not part of the donor repertoire. Highly expanded clone sizes could be underestimated if identical TCR molecules share a barcode. Without barcode sub-clustering, chimeric consensus sequences inflated TCR diversity; chimeras reached as high as 47%. In CMV-specific effector cells, clones with more than 20 RNA copies accounted for over 99% of molecules, whereas in naive cells such clones accounted for under 1%. Spiked-in Jurkat TCR RNA equivalent to a single cell was reported to be detectable even among 800,000 to 1,000,000 naive CD8 T cells.

The library was prepared using PCR. Sequenced on a NextSeq 500. Bulk TCR libraries were prepared as previously described, using TCR primers listed in Table S5. Purification of total RNA was performed with the Qiagen AllPrep DNA/RNA kit. Before any analysis, reads coming from multiple sequencing runs of the same library were combined into one pool. Processing in the source paper ran as follows. Only reads with exact TCR constant sequence were kept, trimmed to 150 nt, and grouped by their 12-nt molecular barcodes. Reads inside each barcode group were sub-clustered using a 15% Levenshtein threshold, and a quality-weighted consensus sequence was constructed for each RNA molecule. Non-functional sequences were excluded, and lower-count sequences lying one edit away from another sequence were also excluded. On the basis of fitting two negative binomial distributions, barcode sub-clusters with fewer than 20% of the maximum read count were discarded. The public reads were quality trimmed at Q25 with fastp and then assembled into clones with MiXCR by TCRdb, keeping productive beta chains. Duplicate CDR3 protein sequences are folded into a single record with the most common DNA and genes. The V and J calls here are based on TCRdb, not the publication. Present in this sample are roughly 100,000 distinct CDR3 sequences, 30% to 35% of which were seen just once. The ten largest clones add up to about a tenth of the sample.

Naive CD8 T cell libraries were made from roughly 21,000 to 960,000 sorted cells using 10%, 30% or 50% of purified RNA. On a BD FACSAria II, naive CD8 T cells were FACS-sorted as CD8+CD4-CCR7+CD45RA+ and collected into RLT Plus buffer. To test detection sensitivity, Jurkat RNA equivalent to approximately nine TCR copies was spiked into samples of roughly 18,000-1,100,000 naive CD8 T cells. Enrichment of CD8 T cells was done with RosetteSep CD8+ T Cell Enrichment Cocktail plus Ficoll-Paque, and ACK red cell lysis came afterward. This receptor was taken from a human donor in good health. Some libraries in this study had Jurkat cell RNA spiked in. Sequenced material: naive CD8+ T cells from blood, with Jurkat cell RNA spiked in. The cell subset or site label, as the study defines it: FACS-sorted CD8+CD4-CCR7+CD45RA+ naive T cells. The chain was built from TRBV11-2 and TRBJ2-7; TRBD1 is a possible D gene, resting on 6 matching bases. The base sequence is TGTGCCAGCAGCACATGGGACATCGACTTCCCTCCGGACTTC. Its protein product is CASSTWDIDFPPDF.